This T cell receptor beta chain was captured in a study of blood T cell repertoires in COVID-19. Study-wide background: Donors in the United States, Italy and Spain gave samples during acute or convalescent COVID-19. Sample material is recorded as cDNA or gDNA derived from T cells, B-cell-depleted T cells, or PBMCs.

In the study's own analysis: How many nucleated cells were present was estimated from reference gene primer amplification. Generated by immunoSEQ multiplex PCR, the TCRdb table keeps only in-frame clones and is missing some. V and J calls and clone size are given by that table; D and trimming were obtained from the DNA. The sample records about 140,000 clones, about 90% being singletons. Germline CDR1 reads SEHNR; CDR2 reads FQNEAQ (reference sequence). This CDR3 spans 16 amino acids. Deletions cut 1 base from V and 1 base from J, with 13 bases between. The sample consisted of peripheral blood. The source is a woman of 80 years or more with acute or convalescent COVID-19. The chain has TRBV7-9 and TRBJ2-5, with no clear D. CDR3 in DNA: TGTGCCAGCAGCTTAGGTTCAGGCAATAGCCAAGAGACCCAGTACTTC. It is translated as CASSLGSGNSQETQYF.